These T cell receptor beta chains were read from a single sample in a study of T cell repertoires in cytomegalovirus infection. Their specific antigens are unknown. TCRdb itself ran the reads through MiXCR, one entry per CDR3 protein. Altogether 640,000 or so distinct CDR3 sequences are present, approximately 33% being singletons, with the ten largest covering 15% to 20%. Here the sequenced sample was cultured PBMCs, taken from culture after CMV antigen stimulation. These receptors were taken from a human donor in good health (CMV status not recorded). Some clones in this sample may be carry-over from other donors' samples. Each CDR3 is given without its conserved first and last residue.

TRBV7-8	TRBJ2-3	ASSSGLIFGPTDTQY
TRBV7-9	TRBJ1-2	ASSPTGIYGYT
TRBV11-2	TRBJ2-4	ASSQRTGGVDIQY
TRBV7-8	TRBJ1-3	ASSVGHGSGNTIY
TRBV6-5	TRBJ2-4	ASSYSGGVGKNIQY
TRBV28	TRBJ2-1	ASSLRDRGIPDEQF
TRBV19	TRBJ1-2	ARPKPPPGANYGYT
TRBV5-4	TRBJ1-5	ASSFGPGLNQPQH
TRBV5-6	TRBJ1-2	ASSLMGGYGYT
TRBV11-1	TRBJ2-5	ASSRNRVGETQY
TRBV2	TRBJ1-5	ASSERVRGQPQH
TRBV28	TRBJ1-2	ASSLGQVGRNYGYT
TRBV12-3/TRBV12-4	TRBJ2-3	ASSFSGYSTDTQY
TRBV6-6	TRBJ2-1	ASSRGGPDNEQF
TRBV29-1	TRBJ1-4	SVEGTGGEKLF
TRBV5-4	TRBJ2-4	ASSPPGTGARNIQY
TRBV28	TRBJ1-5	ASSLRARGMGNQPQH
TRBV28	TRBJ1-5	ASNPSAPGARQPQH
TRBV10-3	TRBJ2-1	AISESGGSSYNEQF
TRBV6-5	TRBJ2-7	ASSWGQGIYEQY
TRBV29-1	TRBJ2-3	SVGMGSGTDTQY
TRBV20-1	TRBJ2-1	SAVGLAGVNEQF
TRBV12-3/TRBV12-4	TRBJ2-5	ASSLGQAWETQY
TRBV15	TRBJ1-1	ATSRDKGAGTEAF
TRBV7-9	TRBJ2-1	ASSLWRGAPYNEQF
TRBV20-1	TRBJ2-1	SARGEGASYNEQF
TRBV6-6	TRBJ2-5	ASTPRDRGEETQY
TRBV19	TRBJ1-5	ASIQAITSNQPQH
TRBV7-2	TRBJ2-5	ASSLVMRETQY
TRBV4-1	TRBJ2-1	ASSQGTGTPTNNEQF
TRBV7-7	TRBJ1-1	ASSTQVGTEAF